What follows are 8 T cell receptor beta chains derived from one specimen sequenced in a study of blood T cell repertoires in COVID-19. Sequenced by immunoSEQ multiplex PCR; TCRdb stores in-frame clones only, minus some. The sample has roughly 140,000 clones, 76% seen once. The sequenced sample consisted of peripheral blood. All receptors derive from a woman aged 80 or over with acute or convalescent COVID-19.

CDR3 protein: CAWKRGPGANVLTF. CDR3 in DNA: TGTGCCTGGAAAAGAGGGCCTGGGGCCAACGTCCTGACTTTC. The V and J genes are TRBV30 and TRBJ2-6; a possible D gene is TRBD2 (5 bases). In germline, CDR1 is GTSNPN, CDR2 SVGIG (reference sequence). This CDR3 has 14 amino acids. The V end lost 4 bases, the J end lost 2 bases, and 9 bases lay between the germline ends. Drawing the rest from reference TRBV30 and TRBJ2-6, the complete variable domain is SQTIHQWPATLVQPVGSPLSLECTVEGTSNPNLYWYRQAAGRGLQLLFYSVGIGQISSEVPQNLSASRPQDRQFILSSKKLLLSDSGFYLCAWKRGPGANVLTFGAGSRLTVL.

Written as DNA, the CDR3 is TGCAGCGTTGAAGATCAATCCAGCGGGGGGGCTACTAGCACAGATACGCAGTATTTT. Its protein product is CSVEDQSSGGATSTDTQYF. V gene TRBV29-1 combines with J gene TRBJ2-3; 10 bases align to TRBD2. CDR1 is SQVTM and CDR2 is ANQGSEA in the germline V gene. After removal of 0 bases from V and 0 bases from J, the junction contained 12 bases not matched to a gene. The length of the CDR3 is 19 residues.

The V and J genes are TRBV6-5 and TRBJ2-5; tentative D call: TRBD2 (6 bases). V lost 5 bases and J lost 4, with 11 bases in between. The CDR3 spans 13 residues. Per the germline V gene, CDR1 is MNHEY and CDR2 is SVGAGI. The CDR3 DNA is TGTGCCAGCAGTCGGGGACTTGGAGAGACCCAGTACTTC. Its translation: CASSRGLGETQYF.

Only a few counts were recorded for this clone. The V call is TRBV11-2, the J call TRBJ2-1; 10 bases align to TRBD2. J gave up 9 bases and V 2 bases, and 10 bases lay outside the gene matches. Germline CDR1 is SGHAT and CDR2 is FQNNGV. The length of the CDR3 is 16 residues. The CDR3 DNA sequence: TGTGCCAGCAGCTTACCACCCGGGACTAGCGCTAGTGAGCAGTTCTTC. Amino acid sequence: CASSLPPGTSASEQFF.

This sequence joins TRBV29-1 and TRBJ2-1; 8 nucleotides line up with TRBD2. Losses at the gene ends were 7 bases for V and 3 bases for J; bases not matched to a gene: 11. Germline CDR1 and CDR2: SQVTM and ANQGSEA. The CDR3 length is 15 residues. CDR3 loop: CSAPRGSGNYNEQFF. The CDR3 bases are TGCAGCGCCCCCAGAGGTAGCGGGAACTACAATGAGCAGTTCTTC.

This clone came up many times. V gene TRBV29-1 combines with J gene TRBJ2-3, with TRBD2 as a possible D gene (6 bases). Germline V CDR1 and CDR2: SQVTM, ANQGSEA. The CDR3 consists of 11 residues. With 5 bases removed from V and 5 bases from J, the gap between germline ends came to 8 bases. The CDR3 spells CSVRAGDTQYF. The CDR3 DNA reads as TGCAGCGTTCGAGCGGGAGATACGCAGTATTTT.

The V call is TRBV5-1, the J call TRBJ2-1; 10 nucleotides align to TRBD1. There are 17 residues in the CDR3. Unmatched junction bases numbered 9, after V lost 4 bases and J lost 2 bases. Germline-derived CDR1 and CDR2 are SGHRS and YFSETQ. The CDR3 region is CASSRGTGDLTYNEQFF. The CDR3, as DNA: TGCGCCAGCAGCAGAGGGACAGGGGATCTCACCTACAATGAGCAGTTCTTC.

This sequence joins TRBV12-3 or TRBV12-4 and TRBJ1-1; unclear D gene. V dropped 2 bases and J dropped 6 bases, with 7 bases sitting between them. This CDR3 spans 12 amino acids. CDR3: CASSLQRPEAFF. DNA for the CDR3: TGTGCCAGCAGTTTACAGCGGCCTGAAGCTTTCTTT.